A single sample is the source of the 25 T cell receptor beta chains below, sequenced in a study of T-cell reconstitution after alpha-beta-depleted transplantation in children. This sample's TCRbeta library carried unique molecular identifier barcodes. Each CDR3 protein is one row after TCRdb ran MiXCR on the PCR reads. The data contain about 360,000 distinct CDR3 sequences, less than 15% of them seen just once; the ten biggest clones take up approximately 4.2%. The sample consisted of PBMCs, taken from the stem cell graft. Receptors originate from a human donor who donated a stem cell graft to a child with Fanconi anemia.

The chain is built from TRBV7-9 and TRBJ1-2; no clear D gene. CDR3 size: 13 residues. V shed 1 base and J shed 8 bases, with 11 bases lying between them. The V gene's germline CDR1 is SEHNR and CDR2 FQNEAQ (reference sequence). The CDR3 nucleotides read TGTGCCAGCAGCTTAGATGCTACTGGAGGCTACACCTTC. Translating gives CASSLDATGGYTF.

This clonotype was detected many times. The rearrangement links TRBV4-3 to TRBJ2-3; D remains unclear. This CDR3 comprises 13 residues. V lost 6 bases and J 6 bases, leaving 13 bases between the germline ends. CDR1 LGHNA and CDR2 YSLEER come from the germline V gene. CDR3 sequence (DNA): TGCGCCAGCAGTCTCACCCCAGCCGATACGCAGTATTTT. It codes for CASSLTPADTQYF.

The sample holds many counts of this clonotype. The chain uses TRBV5-1 and TRBJ1-5; D gene ambiguous. Germline CDR1 and CDR2: SGHRS and YFSETQ. The CDR3 covers 15 residues. V was pared by 5 bases and J by 0 bases, with 12 bases between. The chain's CDR3 is CASSSDGNSNQPQHF. In nucleotides, the CDR3 is TGCGCCAGCAGTTCGGACGGCAATAGCAATCAGCCCCAGCATTTT.

This chain links TRBV29-1 with TRBJ2-1; D is unclear. V was pared by 1 base and J by 0 bases, with 10 bases between. Germline assignment: CDR1 SQVTM and CDR2 ANQGSEA. The CDR3 totals 15 residues. The DNA of the CDR3 is TGCAGCGTTGAAGGGAGTGCGAGCTCCTACAATGAGCAGTTCTTC. Its translation: CSVEGSASSYNEQFF.

The chain is built from TRBV25-1 and TRBJ1-6; 8 bases match TRBD1. CDR3 length equals 15 residues. Germline V gene data show CDR1 as MGHDK and CDR2 as SYGVNS. V shed 2 bases and J 5 bases; nucleotides not matched to a gene: 2. The CDR3 DNA is TGTGCCAGCAGTGAACCGGGACAGGATAATTCACCCCTCCACTTT. Protein: CASSEPGQDNSPLHF.

V usage is TRBV20-1 and J usage is TRBJ2-3; D unclear. Germline CDR1 DFQATT, CDR2 SNEGSKA (reference sequence). V lost 5 bases to trimming and J lost 4 bases, with 7 bases between them. The CDR3 is made up of 11 amino acids. CDR3 in DNA: TGCAGTGCTGGTGTTGCAGATACGCAGTATTTT. The encoded protein is CSAGVADTQYF.

The rearrangement links TRBV9 to TRBJ2-1; tentatively, D is TRBD1 (7 bases). This CDR3 spans 16 amino acids. V gave up 3 bases and J gave up 2 bases, with 15 bases separating them. Per the germline V gene, CDR1 is SGDLS and CDR2 is YYNGEE. CDR3: CASSAYSGGTYNEQFF. The CDR3 DNA reads as TGTGCCAGCAGCGCCTACTCAGGGGGGACCTACAATGAGCAGTTCTTC.

This clonotype was observed a few times. This rearrangement joins TRBV7-2 to TRBJ1-2; D is ambiguous. V was trimmed by 3 bases and J by 8 bases, leaving 13 bases between them. The CDR3 contains 13 residues. Germline CDR1 reads SGHTA; CDR2 reads FQGNSA. CDR3 coding DNA: TGTGCCAGCAGCTTGGGTGGACTTTTGGGCTACACCTTC. Its translation: CASSLGGLLGYTF. The full variable domain, completed using reference TRBV7-2 and TRBJ1-2, is GAGVSQSPSNKVTEKGKDVELRCDPISGHTALYWYRQSLGQGLEFLIYFQGNSAPDKSGLPSDRFSAERTGGSVSTLTIQRTQQEDSAVYLCASSLGGLLGYTFGSGTRLTVV.

The genes are TRBV20-1 and TRBJ2-3, with 9 bases aligning to TRBD1. CDR3 size: 15 residues. After removal of 4 bases from V and 3 bases from J, the junction contained 8 bases not matched to a gene. Germline CDR1 and CDR2: DFQATT and SNEGSKA (reference sequence). CDR3 bases: TGCAGTGCTACCGGCGGGACAGGGAAAACAGATACGCAGTATTTT. Amino acids: CSATGGTGKTDTQYF.

This clonotype turned up a few times. The rearrangement links TRBV20-1 to TRBJ1-6, with a possible D match to TRBD1 (6 bases). The germline V gene encodes CDR1 DFQATT and CDR2 SNEGSKA (reference sequence). Trimming pared 3 bases from V and 5 bases from J, leaving 11 bases between. The CDR3 length is 14 residues. CDR3 sequence (DNA): TGCAGTGCTAGTTCCGGACAGCATAATTCACCCCTCCACTTT. This sequence encodes CSASSGQHNSPLHF.

This chain uses TRBV4-2 with TRBJ2-1; 8 bases are a match to TRBD2. CDR1 and CDR2 from the germline V gene are LGHNA and YNFKEQ. The CDR3 length is 15 residues. J gave up 7 bases and V 1 base, and 6 bases lay outside the gene matches. Here the CDR3 reads CASSQVSGGGNEQFF. CDR3 in DNA: TGTGCCAGCAGCCAAGTAAGCGGGGGAGGAAATGAGCAGTTCTTC.

This clonotype was detected only a few times. The chain has TRBV5-4 and TRBJ1-6; unclear D gene. V was shortened by 0 bases and J by 7 bases, with 8 bases between the two germline ends. The CDR3 spans 14 residues. Germline V lookup: CDR1 SGHNT, CDR2 YYREEE (reference sequence). This chain's CDR3 is CASSLEQPNSPLHF. The CDR3, as DNA: TGTGCCAGCAGCTTGGAACAGCCCAATTCACCCCTCCACTTT.

V is TRBV27 and J is TRBJ1-2; D may be TRBD1 (5 bases). Trimming took off 1 base at V and 10 bases at J, with 13 bases between the two ends. Per the germline V gene, CDR1 is MNHEY and CDR2 is SMNVEV (reference sequence). The CDR3 has 13 amino acids. The CDR3 protein is CASSLLGRADYTF. The CDR3 DNA sequence: TGTGCCAGCAGTTTATTGGGACGGGCAGACTACACCTTC.

This clonotype occurred many times. The gene calls are TRBV6-2 or TRBV6-3 and TRBJ2-5; TRBD2 is a possible D gene (6 bases). Germline CDR1 is MNHEY and CDR2 is SVGEGT. CDR3 length: 17 residues. Trimming took 5 bases from V and 3 from J, leaving 22 bases between them. The CDR3 is CASSRIPGSLWKETQYF. DNA of the CDR3: TGTGCCAGCAGTAGAATTCCCGGGAGTCTTTGGAAAGAGACCCAGTACTTC.

This clonotype has just a few counts. The rearrangement links TRBV6-2 or TRBV6-3 to TRBJ1-5; 9 bases are a match to TRBD1. The trim removed 6 bases at V and 4 bases at J, leaving 4 bases unmatched. CDR1 MNHEY and CDR2 SVGEGT come from the germline V gene. The CDR3 is made up of 14 amino acids. This chain's CDR3 is CASRRTGENQPQHF. The CDR3 DNA follows: TGTGCCAGCAGGAGGACAGGGGAGAATCAGCCCCAGCATTTT.

This sequence joins TRBV28 and TRBJ1-1; no definite D call. Germline V gene data show CDR1 as MDHEN and CDR2 as SYDVKM. V was shortened by 0 bases and J by 4 bases, with 9 bases between the two germline ends. The CDR3 runs 14 residues. CDR3 sequence (DNA): TGTGCCAGCAGTTTATGGGGTGTCCGCACTGAAGCTTTCTTT. This encodes CASSLWGVRTEAFF. Based on the CDR3 plus reference TRBV28 and TRBJ1-1, the full variable domain is DVKVTQSSRYLVKRTGEKVFLECVQDMDHENMFWYRQDPGLGLRLIYFSYDVKMKEKGDIPEGYSVSREKKERFSLILESASTNQTSMYLCASSLWGVRTEAFFGQGTRLTVV.

Ten or more counts support this clonotype. This rearrangement joins TRBV29-1 to TRBJ2-5, with D possibly being TRBD1 (6 bases). The CDR3 runs to 12 residues. CDR1 and CDR2 from the germline V gene are SQVTM and ANQGSEA. Trimming removed 6 bases at V and 2 bases at J, with 10 bases between. The CDR3 is CSVHQGQETQYF. CDR3 nucleotides: TGCAGCGTCCATCAGGGGCAAGAGACCCAGTACTTC.

This sequence joins TRBV10-3 and TRBJ1-2; 7 bases are shared with TRBD1. The CDR3 is 13 residues long. After removal of 2 bases from V and 5 bases from J, the junction contained 2 bases not matched to a gene. The germline V gene has CDR1 ENHRY and CDR2 SYGVKD. CDR3 loop: CAISEGTEYGYTF. DNA for the CDR3: TGTGCCATCAGTGAGGGGACAGAGTATGGCTACACCTTC.

Many counts were recorded for this clonotype. The chain employs TRBV9 and TRBJ2-5, with D possibly being TRBD2 (5 bases). Trimming stripped 4 bases from V and 5 bases from J, with 15 bases between. The CDR3 consists of 14 residues. Germline V lookup: CDR1 SGDLS, CDR2 YYNGEE. The DNA for the CDR3 is TGTGCCAGCAGCCCTGGACTTTCGGAGGAGACCCAGTACTTC. It yields the protein CASSPGLSEETQYF. The whole variable domain, remainder taken from reference TRBV9 and TRBJ2-5, is DSGVTQTPKHLITATGQRVTLRCSPRSGDLSVYWYQQSLDQGLQFLIQYYNGEERAKGNILERFSAQQFPDLHSELNLSSLELGDSALYFCASSPGLSEETQYFGPGTRLLVL.

The genes are TRBV6-2 or TRBV6-3 and TRBJ1-1, with D possibly being TRBD1 (5 bases). The ends were cut back, 5 bases at V and 4 bases at J, with 11 bases in the middle. Germline CDR1 is MNHEY and CDR2 is SVGEGT. The CDR3 spans 13 residues. This chain's CDR3 is CASSTGHPTEAFF. CDR3 bases: TGTGCCAGCAGTACAGGACACCCCACTGAAGCTTTCTTT.

The chain carries TRBV20-1 and TRBJ2-2, with 7 bases fitting TRBD1. Germline V gene data show CDR1 as DFQATT and CDR2 as SNEGSKA (reference sequence). V gave up 4 bases and J gave up 4 bases; unmatched junction bases: 6. The CDR3 length is 14 residues. CDR3 in DNA: TGCAGTGCTACCCGACAGGGACCCACCGGGGAGCTGTTTTTT. Translation: CSATRQGPTGELFF.

Ten or more counts support this clonotype. J is TRBJ2-1 and V is TRBV7-6; 10 positions agree with TRBD1. Trimming cost V 5 bases and J 5 bases; bases outside gene matches: 3. In germline, CDR1 is SGHVS, CDR2 FNYEAQ. CDR3 length equals 14 residues. In nucleotides, the CDR3 is TGTGCCAGCAGCCGAGGGACAGGGGACAATGAGCAGTTCTTC. It is translated as CASSRGTGDNEQFF.

This clonotype has only a few counts. The rearrangement uses TRBV27 and TRBJ2-3; tentative D call: TRBD2 (5 bases). The CDR3 sequence is 16 residues long. V gave up 5 bases and J gave up 6 bases, with 21 bases separating them. The germline CDR1 and CDR2 sequences are MNHEY and SMNVEV (reference sequence). Here the CDR3 DNA reads TGTGCCAGCAGTCCCGCCGCTGGGGAGATCGGGGATACGCAGTATTTT. It specifies CASSPAAGEIGDTQYF.

The rearrangement joins TRBV13 to TRBJ2-7, with 7 bases matching TRBD1. The germline V gene has CDR1 PRHDT and CDR2 FYEKMQ (reference sequence). The V and J ends lost 5 bases and 5 bases, in that order; junction bases with no gene match: 15. The CDR3 consists of 16 residues. CDR3 in amino acids: CASSLTGTPTGNEQYF. The CDR3 coding sequence is TGTGCCAGCAGCCTCACCGGGACGCCGACAGGGAACGAGCAGTACTTC.

The CDR3 loop reads CSVGVSRARIEAFF. CDR3 nucleotide sequence: TGCAGCGTTGGGGTGTCCAGGGCAAGAATTGAAGCTTTCTTT. This chain joins TRBV29-1 and TRBJ1-1; perhaps TRBD1 as D (5 bases). CDR1 is SQVTM and CDR2 is ANQGSEA in the germline V gene. Deletions cut 4 bases from V and 7 bases from J, with 19 bases between. This CDR3 region has 14 residues. Filled out from reference TRBV29-1 and TRBJ1-1, the complete variable domain reads SAVISQKPSRDICQRGTSLTIQCQVDSQVTMMFWYRQQPGQSLTLIATANQGSEATYESGFVIDKFPISRPNLTFSTLTVSNMSPEDSSIYLCSVGVSRARIEAFFGQGTRLTVV.